This TCR beta chain came from a study of blood T cell repertoires in COVID-19. Background on the study: Both acute and convalescent COVID-19 samples were obtained from the United States, Italy and Spain. PBMCs, B-cell-depleted T cells, or T cells provided the cDNA or gDNA that made up the material.

Per the authors' pipeline: It was from reference gene primer amplification that nucleated cell counts were estimated. The method was immunoSEQ multiplex PCR; TCRdb's version includes in-frame clones alone and lacks a portion of them. The DNA was the basis for D and trimming; V, J and clone size are from that table. The sample includes about 260,000 clones, 85% of them seen just once. Germline CDR1 reads SGHRS; CDR2 reads YFSETQ. V lost 3 bases and J 2 bases, leaving 18 bases between the germline ends. The CDR3 is 16 amino acids. The chain recombines TRBV5-1 with TRBJ2-7, with D perhaps TRBD2 (6 bases). The specimen was peripheral blood. The clonotype comes from a human donor in a cohort sampled during active COVID-19. CDR3 protein: CASSSSWGTATYEQYF. CDR3 in DNA: TGCGCCAGCAGCTCCAGTTGGGGGACTGCCACCTACGAGCAGTACTTC. Full variable domain (rest looked up from reference TRBV5-1 and TRBJ2-7): KAGVTQTPRYLIKTRGQQVTLSCSPISGHRSVSWYQQTPGQGLQFLFEYFSETQRNKGNFPGRFSGRQFSNSRSEMNVSTLELGDSALYLCASSSSWGTATYEQYFGPGTRLTVT.